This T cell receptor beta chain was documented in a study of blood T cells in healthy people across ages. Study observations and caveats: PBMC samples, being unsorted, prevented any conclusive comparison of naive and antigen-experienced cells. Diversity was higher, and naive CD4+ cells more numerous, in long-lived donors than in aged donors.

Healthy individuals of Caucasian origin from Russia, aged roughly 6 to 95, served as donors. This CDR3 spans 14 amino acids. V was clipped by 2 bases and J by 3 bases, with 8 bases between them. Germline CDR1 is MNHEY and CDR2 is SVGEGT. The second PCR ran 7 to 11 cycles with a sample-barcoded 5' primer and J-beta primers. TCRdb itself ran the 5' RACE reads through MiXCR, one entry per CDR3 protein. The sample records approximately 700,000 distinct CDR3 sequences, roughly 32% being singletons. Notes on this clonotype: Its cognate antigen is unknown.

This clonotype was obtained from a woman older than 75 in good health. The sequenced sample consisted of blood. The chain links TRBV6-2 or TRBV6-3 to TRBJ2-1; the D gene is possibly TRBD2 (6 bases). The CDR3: CASSYREFYNEQFF. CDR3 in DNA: TGTGCCAGCAGTTACCGGGAGTTCTACAATGAGCAGTTCTTC.